The 12 T cell receptor beta chains given below trace back to one sample, sequenced in a study of OX40 agonist ivuxolimab in advanced cancers. Clones were sequenced by immunoSEQ multiplex PCR, and TCRdb holds only the in-frame ones, with some missing. This table has about 71,000 clones, around 83% appearing once. The sample here was CD4+ or CD8+ T cells sorted from blood, taken in a trial of the OX40 agonist ivuxolimab. All receptors derive from an adult with an advanced solid tumor such as melanoma, head and neck, liver or kidney cancer.

The J gene is TRBJ1-4, the V gene TRBV7-3; D is uncertain. The CDR3 spans 14 residues. Trimming took 2 bases from V and 10 from J, leaving 14 bases between them. Looked up from germline, CDR1 is SGHTA and CDR2 is FQGTGA. CDR3 DNA sequence: TGTGCCAGCAGCTTACGGGTTCCTATTGGAAAACTGTTTTTT. The encoded protein is CASSLRVPIGKLFF.

Within the sample, this clone is medium-sized. The V and J genes are TRBV6-6 and TRBJ1-4; D is unresolved. The CDR3 is 12 amino acids. Germline V gene lookup returns CDR1 MNHNY and CDR2 SVGAGI (reference sequence). The V end lost 5 bases, the J end lost 4 bases, and 5 bases lay between the germline ends. The CDR3 bases are TGTGCCAGCAGTATGGATAATGAAAAACTGTTTTTT. Protein sequence: CASSMDNEKLFF.

J is TRBJ2-5 and V is TRBV9; D perhaps matches TRBD1 (6 bases). V lost 0 bases, J lost 5 bases, and 11 bases lay in between. The V gene's germline CDR1 is SGDLS and CDR2 YYNGEE. The CDR3 is 14 residues long. CDR3 sequence (DNA): TGTGCCAGCAGCGTAGGACAGGCCGGGGAGACCCAGTACTTC. It codes for CASSVGQAGETQYF.

The genes are TRBV29-1 and TRBJ2-5, with TRBD2 as a possible D gene (7 bases). CDR3 length equals 15 residues. Germline CDR1 reads SQVTM; CDR2 reads ANQGSEA. Trimming left V 0 bases short and J 5 bases short, with 16 bases between. The CDR3 sequence: CSVEDWKQGGETQYF. The CDR3 DNA reads TGCAGCGTTGAAGATTGGAAACAGGGAGGGGAGACCCAGTACTTC.

The chain couples TRBV6-5 to TRBJ1-4; TRBD1 might be the D (5 bases). CDR1 MNHEY and CDR2 SVGAGI come from the germline V gene. V was trimmed by 5 bases and J by 7 bases, leaving 14 bases between them. The CDR3 covers 14 residues. The CDR3 bases are TGTGCCAGCAGTCCCGGGTGGGGGAGTGAAAAACTGTTTTTT. The encoded protein is CASSPGWGSEKLFF.

The J gene is TRBJ2-1, the V gene TRBV6-1; 8 bases align to TRBD2. V lost 7 bases, J lost 2 bases, and 7 bases stayed unmatched. The CDR3 runs 15 residues. Germline CDR1 and CDR2: MNHNS and SASEGT. The CDR3 region is CASTGEGLAYNEQFF. CDR3 DNA: TGTGCCAGCACCGGGGAGGGACTAGCCTACAATGAGCAGTTCTTC.

This chain uses TRBV4-3 with TRBJ2-1, with 9 positions matching TRBD2. V lost 0 bases and J lost 11; bases outside the gene matches: 14. Germline values: CDR1 LGHNA, CDR2 YSLEER. CDR3 length: 17 residues. This CDR3 reads CASSQDRLAGPAGKQFF. For the CDR3, the DNA is TGCGCCAGCAGCCAAGATCGGCTAGCGGGGCCCGCGGGTAAGCAGTTCTTC.

The rearrangement joins TRBV11-1 to TRBJ2-7, with D hard to call. The V end lost 0 bases, the J end lost 3 bases, and 12 bases lay between the germline ends. Germline CDR1 is SGHAT and CDR2 is FQDESV (reference sequence). This CDR3 spans 15 amino acids. The CDR3 DNA sequence: TGTGCCAGCAGCTTAGCGTCCGGAGCCCTCTACGAGCAGTACTTC. Protein sequence: CASSLASGALYEQYF.

This clone was recorded once. The chain carries TRBV5-6 and TRBJ1-2; D not certain. CDR3 length equals 14 residues. With 6 bases removed from V and 8 bases from J, the gap between germline ends came to 20 bases. The germline gives CDR1 SGHDT, CDR2 YYEEEE. The CDR3 bases are TGTGCCAGCACCAAGGATCAGGCCGGGGAAGGCTACACCTTC. Its translation is CASTKDQAGEGYTF.

This clone was observed once. This chain's CDR3 is CASSLSSGSTDTQYF. DNA for the CDR3: TGCGCCAGCAGCTTGTCTAGCGGCAGCACAGATACGCAGTATTTT. This chain joins TRBV5-1 and TRBJ2-3, with 7 bases that match TRBD2. Germline V CDR1 and CDR2: SGHRS, YFSETQ. The CDR3 has 15 amino acids. The J segment lost 0 bases and the V segment lost 1 base, leaving 2 bases of the junction unmatched.

The rearrangement uses TRBV7-3 and TRBJ1-2; perhaps TRBD1 as D (6 bases). Looked up from germline, CDR1 is SGHTA and CDR2 is FQGTGA. The CDR3 covers 15 residues. V dropped 3 bases and J dropped 4 bases, with 15 bases sitting between them. The DNA for the CDR3 is TGTGCCAGCAGCTTTTCCCATGGGGGGGCCTATGGCTACACCTTC. Translated, it gives CASSFSHGGAYGYTF.

The chain carries TRBV7-9 and TRBJ2-6, with unresolved D. The CDR3 has 14 residues. The germline gives CDR1 SEHNR, CDR2 FQNEAQ (reference sequence). The germline V and J ends were trimmed by 4 bases and 2 bases, with 6 bases remaining between them. CDR3 nucleotides: TGTGCCAGCAGCTCTACTCCTGGGGCCAACGTCCTGACTTTC. Protein sequence: CASSSTPGANVLTF.